Given below is one T cell receptor beta chain in context. Its antigen is currently unknown. The sample originates from a study of cytomegalovirus exposure and HLA in healthy donors. As for the study in general: Roughly 86 million unique TCRs from HLA-typed donors made up an early data release. Study-level results: Most of the TCR beta V segments (in an earlier analysis) were productive either about 87% or about 30% of the time.

Primers included in the PCR were 60 Vbeta and 13 Jbeta primers. Original handling: Later work found 74 million or so unique TCR beta chains, with about 10 million shared. Data came from immunoSEQ multiplex PCR; TCRdb stores just in-frame clones and leaves some out. V and J calls and clone size come straight from that table; D and trimming were deduced from the DNA. Seen here are about 110,000 clones, over 75% observed once, and the top ten hold approximately 4.2%. Germline trimming cut 5 bases from V and 2 bases from J; bases unmatched to any gene: 3. The CDR3 extends over 13 amino acids. Germline V lookup: CDR1 MNHEY, CDR2 SMNVEV (reference sequence).

This TCR derives from a male donor in good health and CMV-seronegative. Sequences were obtained from PBMCs. This rearrangement joins TRBV27 to TRBJ2-7, with TRBD2 matching 7 bases. The CDR3 sequence: CASSRGLAYEQYF. As DNA, the CDR3 is TGTGCCAGCAGTCGAGGACTAGCCTACGAGCAGTACTTC.